The 22 T cell receptor beta chains below come from one sample, sequenced in a study of blood T cell repertoires in COVID-19. TCRdb's table, derived via immunoSEQ multiplex PCR, lists solely in-frame clones and lacks some. The top ten hold approximately 4.3% of the sample, which has about 440,000 clones, around 88% seen once. The sample taken for sequencing was peripheral blood. These receptors all come from a woman in her twenties or thirties with acute or convalescent COVID-19.

The chain combines TRBV7-2 with TRBJ1-4, with TRBD1 matching 8 bases. The length of the CDR3 is 15 residues. Trimming cost V 5 bases and J 4 bases; bases outside gene matches: 6. Per the germline V gene, CDR1 is SGHTA and CDR2 is FQGNSA. In nucleotides, the CDR3 is TGTGCCAGCAGCCTGGTGGACAGGGATAATGAAAAACTGTTTTTT. This sequence encodes CASSLVDRDNEKLFF.

This rearrangement joins TRBV7-9 to TRBJ1-2; D call uncertain. The CDR3 totals 13 residues. V lost 1 base, J lost 6 bases, and 9 bases lay in between. From germline, CDR1 is SEHNR and CDR2 FQNEAQ (reference sequence). The CDR3 loop is CASSLGEWDGYTF. The CDR3 DNA reads TGTGCCAGCAGCTTAGGGGAGTGGGATGGCTACACCTTC.

The chain employs TRBV19 and TRBJ2-5, with a tentative D call TRBD1 (6 bases). The V and J ends lost 4 bases and 3 bases respectively, with 27 bases between them. This CDR3 has 19 residues. CDR1 is LNHDA and CDR2 is SQIVND in the germline V gene (reference sequence). CDR3 in amino acids: CASSKAEQGDFSRKETQYF. CDR3 sequence (DNA): TGTGCCAGTAGTAAGGCCGAACAGGGCGATTTTTCCCGTAAAGAGACCCAGTACTTC.

This clone was seen a handful of times. V is TRBV20-1 and J is TRBJ2-3; D perhaps matches TRBD1 (6 bases). Trimming took off 3 bases at V and 0 bases at J, with 13 bases between the two ends. Germline lookup yields CDR1 DFQATT and CDR2 SNEGSKA (reference sequence). The CDR3 consists of 15 residues. The CDR3 DNA follows: TGCAGTGCTAGTGTAGGGGGATTTAGCACAGATACGCAGTATTTT. Amino acids: CSASVGGFSTDTQYF.

The CDR3 DNA reads TGTGCCAGCAGCCAACAGGGAGCGAATCAGCCCCAGCATTTT. Its protein product is CASSQQGANQPQHF. This sequence joins TRBV7-9 and TRBJ1-5, with D possibly matching TRBD1 (6 bases). The CDR3 extends over 14 amino acids. V was cut by 5 bases and J by 4 bases, with 12 bases left in between. Germline loops: CDR1 SEHNR, CDR2 FQNEAQ (reference sequence).

This chain connects TRBV3-1 (or the pseudogene TRBV3-2) to TRBJ1-4; D not certain. Germline CDR1 reads LGHDT; CDR2 reads YNNKEL (reference sequence). The CDR3 extends over 15 amino acids. The ends were cut back, 4 bases at V and 7 bases at J, with 16 bases in the middle. The CDR3 coding sequence is TGTGCCAGCAGCCCAGCCAGCAGCGTGGGTGAAAAACTGTTTTTT. Its protein is CASSPASSVGEKLFF.

DNA of the CDR3: TGTGCCAGCAGCCGGACTAGCGGGGGAATAGATACGCAGTATTTT. Translated, it gives CASSRTSGGIDTQYF. V usage is TRBV27 and J usage is TRBJ2-3, with 13 bases that match TRBD2. The length of the CDR3 is 15 residues. The germline V gene has CDR1 MNHEY and CDR2 SMNVEV (reference sequence). V gave up 6 bases and J gave up 5 bases; unmatched junction bases: 5.

This rearrangement joins TRBV6-1 to TRBJ2-7; D is possibly TRBD1 (5 bases). V dropped 2 bases and J dropped 2 bases, with 13 bases sitting between them. The CDR3 spans 15 residues. Germline V CDR1 and CDR2: MNHNS, SASEGT. CDR3 DNA sequence: TGTGCCAGCAGTGAATACAGGCCAATCACCTACGAGCAGTACTTC. Translated, it gives CASSEYRPITYEQYF.

The J gene is TRBJ1-2, the V gene TRBV7-3; a possible D gene is TRBD1 (6 bases). The CDR3 runs 15 residues. The germline V and J ends were trimmed by 5 bases and 7 bases, with 20 bases remaining between them. Germline CDR1 reads SGHTA; CDR2 reads FQGTGA. CDR3 bases: TGTGCCAGCAGCCCCCGTGGGGGCCTTCTTTTTGGCTACACCTTC. It codes for CASSPRGGLLFGYTF.

In nucleotides, the CDR3 is TGTGCCAGCAGCCCCCGGTGGGGCGTGGACAAAAACATTCAGTACTTC. Amino acid sequence: CASSPRWGVDKNIQYF. The chain has TRBV7-9 and TRBJ2-4, with a tentative D call TRBD1 (5 bases). Germline V gene lookup returns CDR1 SEHNR and CDR2 FQNEAQ (reference sequence). Trimming pared 5 bases from V and 3 bases from J, leaving 17 bases between. CDR3 length: 16 amino acids.

The rearrangement joins TRBV19 to TRBJ2-3; TRBD1 agrees at 9 bases. The CDR3 spans 17 residues. Germline-derived CDR1 and CDR2 are LNHDA and SQIVND (reference sequence). V lost 1 base to trimming and J lost 2 bases; unmatched junction nucleotides: 7. The CDR3 DNA sequence: TGTGCCAGTAGTATAGGGCCGGGACAGGGATACACAGATACGCAGTATTTT. This translates into CASSIGPGQGYTDTQYF.

V usage is TRBV23-1 and J usage is TRBJ2-7, with D perhaps matching TRBD1 (7 bases). TRBV23-1 is an ORF; its function is uncertain. The CDR3 loop spans 15 amino acids. The V end lost 1 base, the J end lost 5 bases, and 15 bases lay between the germline ends. The CDR3 DNA follows: TGCGCCAGCAGTCAATGGAGGGGGCGCCGCCACGAGCAGTACTTC. It encodes CASSQWRGRRHEQYF.

The chain is built from TRBV4-1 and TRBJ1-5, with D uncertain. The V gene lost 4 bases and the J gene lost 4 bases, with 8 bases spanning the gap. CDR1 and CDR2 from the germline V gene are MGHRA and YSYEKL. This CDR3 is 13 amino acids long. The DNA of the CDR3 is TGCGCCAGCAGCCGTACAGCAAATCAGCCCCAGCATTTT. This sequence encodes CASSRTANQPQHF.

V gene TRBV12-2 combines with J gene TRBJ1-3. TRBV12-2 is listed as a pseudogene. The CDR3 spans 17 residues. The CDR3 coding sequence is TGTGCAAGTCGCTTAGCAAGGGCGGGGCCTCGTGGAAACACCATATATTTT. It is translated as CASRLARAGPRGNTIYF.

V is TRBV7-9 and J is TRBJ2-5; D gene uncertain. CDR1 is SEHNR and CDR2 is FQNEAQ in the germline V gene (reference sequence). CDR3 size: 13 residues. The V and J ends lost 2 bases and 5 bases respectively, with 9 bases between them. This CDR3 is CASSLLSSETQYF. In DNA form, the CDR3 reads TGTGCCAGCAGCTTATTATCGTCCGAGACCCAGTACTTC.

CDR3 region: CASRTSRGALSGYTF. In DNA, the CDR3 is TGTGCCAGCAGAACAAGCCGGGGGGCCTTAAGTGGCTACACCTTC. The chain carries TRBV6-5 and TRBJ1-2, with D tentatively TRBD1 (6 bases). This CDR3 has 15 amino acids. V lost 6 bases and J 7 bases, leaving 21 bases between the germline ends. Germline V lookup: CDR1 MNHEY, CDR2 SVGAGI.

This sequence joins TRBV28 and TRBJ2-5, with 7 bases fitting TRBD1. CDR1 is MDHEN and CDR2 is SYDVKM in the germline V gene. This CDR3 is built from 14 residues. With V trimmed by 5 bases and J by 2 bases, 5 bases remained unmatched. CDR3 amino acids: CASSHGTDQETQYF. CDR3 sequence (DNA): TGTGCCAGCAGTCATGGGACAGATCAAGAGACCCAGTACTTC.

The chain couples TRBV5-1 to TRBJ2-7, with D possibly matching TRBD1 (5 bases). Germline V gene lookup returns CDR1 SGHRS and CDR2 YFSETQ. This CDR3 region has 15 residues. The V end lost 0 bases, the J end lost 0 bases, and 10 bases lay between the germline ends. CDR3 residues: CASSLVQGISYEQYF. The CDR3 nucleotides read TGCGCCAGCAGCTTGGTTCAGGGAATCTCCTACGAGCAGTACTTC.

V and J are TRBV4-1 and TRBJ1-2, with D perhaps TRBD1 (6 bases). The CDR3 contains 21 residues. The V and J ends lost 0 bases and 7 bases respectively, with 33 bases between them. Looked up from germline, CDR1 is MGHRA and CDR2 is YSYEKL. CDR3 residues: CASSQDLRLGLKDRLIFGYTF. The CDR3 nucleotides are TGCGCCAGCAGCCAAGACCTTCGGCTGGGGCTTAAGGACAGATTAATATTTGGCTACACCTTC.

The chain has TRBV10-3 and TRBJ2-7, with D unresolved. The CDR3 runs 13 residues. Deletions cut 0 bases from V and 3 bases from J, with 6 bases between. Germline V lookup: CDR1 ENHRY, CDR2 SYGVKD. The CDR3 region has the DNA TGTGCCATCAGTGAGTCGAACTACTACGAGCAGTACTTC. Protein sequence: CAISESNYYEQYF.

The chain links TRBV2 to TRBJ2-4, with 9 bases aligning to TRBD1. The CDR3 is 14 amino acids. V shed 8 bases, J shed 2 bases, and the junction held 4 bases outside the gene matches. Germline CDR1 reads SNHLY; CDR2 reads FYNNEI. The CDR3 here is CASGGTGTKNIQYF. In nucleotides, the CDR3 is TGTGCCAGCGGCGGGACAGGGACCAAAAACATTCAGTACTTC.

The rearrangement joins TRBV9 to TRBJ2-2, with TRBD2 as a possible D gene (6 bases). In germline, CDR1 is SGDLS, CDR2 YYNGEE. V was clipped by 0 bases and J by 4 bases, with 10 bases between them. The length of the CDR3 is 15 residues. CDR3 in amino acids: CASSVGGTGTGELFF. The CDR3 DNA reads TGTGCCAGCAGCGTAGGCGGGACGGGCACCGGGGAGCTGTTTTTT.